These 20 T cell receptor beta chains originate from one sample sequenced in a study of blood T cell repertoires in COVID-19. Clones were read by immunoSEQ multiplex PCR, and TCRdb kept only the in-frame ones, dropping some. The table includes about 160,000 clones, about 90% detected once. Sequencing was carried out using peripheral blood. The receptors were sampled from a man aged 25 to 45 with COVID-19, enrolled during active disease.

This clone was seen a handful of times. CDR3 coding DNA: TGTGCCAGCAGTGAAGAGAAAGGGGACACCATATATTTT. It translates to CASSEEKGDTIYF. The chain is built from TRBV2 and TRBJ1-3; D might be TRBD1 (5 bases). The CDR3 is 13 amino acids. The V gene's germline CDR1 is SNHLY and CDR2 FYNNEI. V was trimmed by 1 base and J by 8 bases, leaving 9 bases between them.

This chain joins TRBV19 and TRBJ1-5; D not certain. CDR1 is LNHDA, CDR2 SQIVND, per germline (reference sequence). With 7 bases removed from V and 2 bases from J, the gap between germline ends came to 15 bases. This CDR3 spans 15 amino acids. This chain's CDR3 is CASTEGTRGNQPQHF. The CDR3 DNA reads TGTGCCAGTACGGAGGGCACACGGGGCAATCAGCCCCAGCATTTT.

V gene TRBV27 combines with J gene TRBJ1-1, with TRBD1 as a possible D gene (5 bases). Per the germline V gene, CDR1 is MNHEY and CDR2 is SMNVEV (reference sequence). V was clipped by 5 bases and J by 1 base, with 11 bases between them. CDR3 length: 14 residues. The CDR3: CASSIDRWNTEAFF. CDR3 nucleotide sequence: TGTGCCAGCAGTATCGACAGATGGAACACTGAAGCTTTCTTT.

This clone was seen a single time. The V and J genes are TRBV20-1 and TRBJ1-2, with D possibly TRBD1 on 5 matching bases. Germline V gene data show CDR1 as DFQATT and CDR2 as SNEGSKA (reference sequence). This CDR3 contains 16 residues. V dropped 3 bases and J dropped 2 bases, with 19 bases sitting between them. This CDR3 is CSASRGRANSNYGYTF. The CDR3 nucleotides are TGCAGTGCTAGTAGGGGCAGGGCAAACTCCAACTATGGCTACACCTTC.

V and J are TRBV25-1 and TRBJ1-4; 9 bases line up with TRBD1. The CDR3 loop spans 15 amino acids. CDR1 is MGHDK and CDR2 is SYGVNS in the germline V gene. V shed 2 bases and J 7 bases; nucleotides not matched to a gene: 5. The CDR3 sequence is CASSEPTGGPEKLFF. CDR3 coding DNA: TGTGCCAGCAGTGAACCAACAGGGGGCCCTGAAAAACTGTTTTTT.

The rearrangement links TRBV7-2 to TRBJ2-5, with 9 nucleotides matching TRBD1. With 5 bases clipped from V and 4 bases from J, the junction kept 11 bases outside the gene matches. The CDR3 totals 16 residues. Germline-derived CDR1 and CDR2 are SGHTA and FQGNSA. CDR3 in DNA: TGTGCCAGCAGCCTGTGGGGGGGACAGGGTGGAGAGACCCAGTACTTC. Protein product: CASSLWGGQGGETQYF.

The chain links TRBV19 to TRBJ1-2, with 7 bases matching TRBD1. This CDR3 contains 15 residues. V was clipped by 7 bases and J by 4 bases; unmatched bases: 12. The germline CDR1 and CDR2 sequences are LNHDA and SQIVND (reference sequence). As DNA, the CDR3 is TGTGCCAGTACCAGGGGGGCCAGGGAGAGCTATGGCTACACCTTC. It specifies CASTRGARESYGYTF. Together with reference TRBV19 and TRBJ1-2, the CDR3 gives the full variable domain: DGGITQSPKYLFRKEGQNVTLSCEQNLNHDAMYWYRQDPGQGLRLIYYSQIVNDFQKGDIAEGYSVSREKKESFPLTVTSAQKNPTAFYLCASTRGARESYGYTFGSGTRLTVV.

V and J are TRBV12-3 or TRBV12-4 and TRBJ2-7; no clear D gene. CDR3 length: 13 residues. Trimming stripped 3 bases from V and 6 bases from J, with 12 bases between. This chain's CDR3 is CASSFRLAFEQYF. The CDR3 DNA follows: TGTGCCAGCAGTTTCAGGCTGGCGTTCGAGCAGTACTTC.

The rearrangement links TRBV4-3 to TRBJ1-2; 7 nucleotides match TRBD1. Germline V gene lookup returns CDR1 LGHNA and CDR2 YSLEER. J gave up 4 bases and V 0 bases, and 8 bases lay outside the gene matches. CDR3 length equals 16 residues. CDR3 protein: CASSQDLRGRAYGYTF. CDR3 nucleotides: TGCGCCAGCAGCCAAGATCTGAGGGGGCGAGCCTATGGCTACACCTTC.

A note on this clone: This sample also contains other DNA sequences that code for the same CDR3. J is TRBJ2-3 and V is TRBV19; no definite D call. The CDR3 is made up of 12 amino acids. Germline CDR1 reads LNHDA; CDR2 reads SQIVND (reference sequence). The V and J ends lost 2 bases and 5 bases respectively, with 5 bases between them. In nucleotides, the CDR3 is TGTGCCAGTAGTATATCCAGAGATACGCAGTATTTT. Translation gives CASSISRDTQYF. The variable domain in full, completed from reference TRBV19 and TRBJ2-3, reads DGGITQSPKYLFRKEGQNVTLSCEQNLNHDAMYWYRQDPGQGLRLIYYSQIVNDFQKGDIAEGYSVSREKKESFPLTVTSAQKNPTAFYLCASSISRDTQYFGPGTRLTVL.

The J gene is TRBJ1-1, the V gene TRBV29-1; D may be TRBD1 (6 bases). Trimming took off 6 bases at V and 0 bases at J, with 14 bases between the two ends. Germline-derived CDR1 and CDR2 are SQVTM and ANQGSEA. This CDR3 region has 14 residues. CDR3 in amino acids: CSVLTGLMNTEAFF. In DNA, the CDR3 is TGCAGCGTATTGACAGGACTCATGAACACTGAAGCTTTCTTT.

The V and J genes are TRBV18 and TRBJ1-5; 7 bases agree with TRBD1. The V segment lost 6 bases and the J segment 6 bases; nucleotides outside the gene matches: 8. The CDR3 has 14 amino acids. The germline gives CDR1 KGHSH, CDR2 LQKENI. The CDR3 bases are TGTGCCAGCTCTCGCGGACAGGAACTTCAGCCCCAGCATTTT. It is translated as CASSRGQELQPQHF. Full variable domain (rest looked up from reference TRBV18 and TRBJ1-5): NAGVMQNPRHLVRRRGQEARLRCSPMKGHSHVYWYRQLPEEGLKFMVYLQKENIIDESGMPKERFSAEFPKEGPSILRIQQVVRGDSAAYFCASSRGQELQPQHFGDGTRLSIL.

CDR3 protein: CASSSRTSVTGELFF. CDR3 coding DNA: TGTGCCAGTAGTAGTAGGACTAGCGTTACCGGGGAGCTGTTTTTT. The chain is built from TRBV19 and TRBJ2-2; 9 bases line up with TRBD2. There are 15 residues in the CDR3. With V trimmed by 4 bases and J by 5 bases, 5 bases remained unmatched. Germline values: CDR1 LNHDA, CDR2 SQIVND (reference sequence).

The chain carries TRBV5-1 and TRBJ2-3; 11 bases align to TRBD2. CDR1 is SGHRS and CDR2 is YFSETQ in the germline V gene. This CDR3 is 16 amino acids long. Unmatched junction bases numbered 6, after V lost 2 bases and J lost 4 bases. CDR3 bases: TGCGCCAGCAGCTTTAGCGGGAGGGCCCCCCCAGATACGCAGTATTTT. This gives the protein CASSFSGRAPPDTQYF.

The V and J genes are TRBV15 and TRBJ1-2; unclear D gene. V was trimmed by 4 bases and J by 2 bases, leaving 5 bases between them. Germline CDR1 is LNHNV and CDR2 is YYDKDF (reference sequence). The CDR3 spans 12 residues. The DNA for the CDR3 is TGTGCCACCAGCAACGCGAACTATGGCTACACCTTC. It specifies CATSNANYGYTF. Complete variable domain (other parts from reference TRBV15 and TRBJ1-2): DAMVIQNPRYQVTQFGKPVTLSCSQTLNHNVMYWYQQKSSQAPKLLFHYYDKDFNNEADTPDNFQSRRPNTSFCFLDIRSPGLGDTAMYLCATSNANYGYTFGSGTRLTVV.

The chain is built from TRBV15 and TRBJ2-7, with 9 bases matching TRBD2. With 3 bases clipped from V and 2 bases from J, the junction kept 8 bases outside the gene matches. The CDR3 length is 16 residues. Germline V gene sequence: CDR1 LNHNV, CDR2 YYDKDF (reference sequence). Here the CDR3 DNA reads TGTGCCACCAGCAGGGGTAGCGGGGGCCTTCCCTACGAGCAGTACTTC. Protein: CATSRGSGGLPYEQYF. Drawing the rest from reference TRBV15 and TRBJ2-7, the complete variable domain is DAMVIQNPRYQVTQFGKPVTLSCSQTLNHNVMYWYQQKSSQAPKLLFHYYDKDFNNEADTPDNFQSRRPNTSFCFLDIRSPGLGDTAMYLCATSRGSGGLPYEQYFGPGTRLTVT.

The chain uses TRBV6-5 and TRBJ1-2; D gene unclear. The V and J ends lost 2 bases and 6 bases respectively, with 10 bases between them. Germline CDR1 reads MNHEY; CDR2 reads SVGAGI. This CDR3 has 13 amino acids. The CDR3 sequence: CASSYLGRDGYTF. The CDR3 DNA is TGTGCCAGCAGTTACCTCGGGCGGGATGGCTACACCTTC.

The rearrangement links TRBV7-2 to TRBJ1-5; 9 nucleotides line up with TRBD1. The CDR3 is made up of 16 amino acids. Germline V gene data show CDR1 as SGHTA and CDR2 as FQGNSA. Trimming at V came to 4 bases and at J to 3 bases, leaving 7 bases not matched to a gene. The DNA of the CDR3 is TGTGCCAGCAGCTCCCGGACAGGGGCGACCAATCAGCCCCAGCATTTT. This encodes CASSSRTGATNQPQHF.

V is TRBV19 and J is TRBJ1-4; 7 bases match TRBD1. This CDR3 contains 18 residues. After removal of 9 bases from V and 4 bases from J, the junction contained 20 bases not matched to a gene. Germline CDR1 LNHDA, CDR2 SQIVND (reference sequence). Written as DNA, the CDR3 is TGTGCCAGGACTTTAGACAGGGTGCGCACCTGGTATAATGAAAAACTGTTTTTT. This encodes CARTLDRVRTWYNEKLFF.

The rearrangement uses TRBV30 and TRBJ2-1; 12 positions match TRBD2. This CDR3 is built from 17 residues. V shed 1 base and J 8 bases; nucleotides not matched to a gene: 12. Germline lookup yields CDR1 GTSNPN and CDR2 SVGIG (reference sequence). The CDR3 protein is CAWSGAPSGRAGYEQFF. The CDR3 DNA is TGTGCCTGGAGTGGAGCCCCTAGCGGGAGGGCCGGTTATGAGCAGTTCTTC.